These 19 T cell receptor beta chains originate from one sample sequenced in a study of monozygotic twins with inflammatory bowel disease. TCRdb re-called the 5' RACE reads and gives one entry per CDR3 protein, without DNA. Recorded for this sample: more than 85,000 distinct CDR3 sequences. The sample consisted of blood. The receptors stem from a human donor with ulcerative colitis or Crohn's disease, or a healthy co-twin of an affected twin (not recorded which).

This chain joins TRBV20-1 and TRBJ2-2; TCRdb proposes TRBD1, but this gene call is untestable without DNA. The length of the CDR3 is 16 residues. Germline CDR1 and CDR2: DFQATT and SNEGSKA (reference sequence). This CDR3 is CSAPWGPSSYHGELFF.

This sequence joins TRBV7-8 and TRBJ1-1; checking the TCRdb D call of TRBD1 is not possible without DNA. The CDR3 runs to 15 residues. The germline CDR1 and CDR2 sequences are SGHVS and FQNEAQ. The CDR3 sequence is CASSPPKGWNTEAFF.

V is TRBV7-2 and J is TRBJ1-4; the TCRdb D gene call, TRBD1, has no DNA to confirm it. This CDR3 contains 17 residues. Germline V lookup: CDR1 SGHTA, CDR2 FQGNSA. CDR3 sequence: CASSLVADRTTNEKLFF.

The chain uses TRBV27 and TRBJ2-1; the TCRdb call, TRBD2, lacks DNA for checking. The CDR3 contains 14 residues. Germline V gene data show CDR1 as MNHEY and CDR2 as SMNVEV (reference sequence). CDR3: CASSLWTSSNEQFF.

V usage is TRBV6-2 or TRBV6-3 and J usage is TRBJ2-1; TCRdb proposes TRBD2, but this gene call is untestable without DNA. Per germline, CDR1 MNHEY and CDR2 SVGEGT. The CDR3 totals 15 residues. CDR3 sequence: CASSSWLAQYNEQFF.

V usage is TRBV5-6 and J usage is TRBJ2-2; TCRdb selects TRBD2, and the lack of DNA leaves this call unchecked. Germline V lookup: CDR1 SGHDT, CDR2 YYEEEE. The CDR3 extends over 15 amino acids. CDR3: CASSPTGEDTGELFF. The full variable domain, with the rest looked up from reference TRBV5-6 and TRBJ2-2, is DAGVTQSPTHLIKTRGQQVTLRCSPKSGHDTVSWYQQALGQGPQFIFQYYEEEERQRGNFPDRFSGHQFPNYSSELNVNALLLGDSALYLCASSPTGEDTGELFFGEGSRLTVL.

The J gene is TRBJ2-7, the V gene TRBV4-3; TCRdb's assignment of TRBD1 cannot be checked, as there is no DNA. This CDR3 comprises 14 residues. Germline CDR1 and CDR2: LGHNA and YSLEER. The CDR3 protein is CASKPRTGGYEQYF.

V gene TRBV20-1 combines with J gene TRBJ2-1; the TCRdb D gene call, TRBD1, has no DNA to confirm it. This CDR3 comprises 14 residues. Germline V CDR1 and CDR2: DFQATT, SNEGSKA (reference sequence). CDR3 residues: CRASGGVSFNEQFF.

V usage is TRBV9 and J usage is TRBJ2-3; without DNA, the TCRdb call of TRBD2 cannot be checked. Germline V lookup: CDR1 SGDLS, CDR2 YYNGEE. The CDR3 extends over 16 amino acids. CDR3 loop: CASNVPGAGTSDTQYF.

V and J are TRBV5-5 and TRBJ1-5; TCRdb returns TRBD1, unconfirmable since there is no DNA. This CDR3 is 15 amino acids long. Germline lookup yields CDR1 SGHKS and CDR2 YYEKEE (reference sequence). CDR3: CASRGQPEGNQPQHF.

The rearrangement joins TRBV5-4 to TRBJ1-1; TCRdb indicates TRBD1, and absent DNA this call remains unverified. The CDR3 extends over 14 amino acids. Germline CDR1 SGHNT, CDR2 YYREEE (reference sequence). CDR3 amino acids: CASSSGMGDTEAFF.

The chain has TRBV20-1 and TRBJ2-7. Germline lookup yields CDR1 DFQATT and CDR2 SNEGSKA (reference sequence). The CDR3 is made up of 12 amino acids. This chain's CDR3 is CSARVSSGEQYF.

The V call is TRBV2, the J call TRBJ1-2; TCRdb reports TRBD1, a call that lacks DNA to check it against. The germline V gene encodes CDR1 SNHLY and CDR2 FYNNEI. CDR3 length equals 15 residues. The CDR3 protein is CASSDWTGVRYGYTF.

The rearrangement uses TRBV2 and TRBJ2-5. Per germline, CDR1 SNHLY and CDR2 FYNNEI. The length of the CDR3 is 15 residues. This CDR3 is CASSEALARPETQYF.

The genes are TRBV7-9 and TRBJ2-7; TCRdb picks TRBD1, but there is no DNA to check that call. Germline V gives CDR1 SEHNR, CDR2 FQNEAQ (reference sequence). The CDR3 spans 13 residues. CDR3 residues: CASSQSGGTHKYF.

V is TRBV14 and J is TRBJ2-7; with no DNA, the TCRdb D assignment of TRBD1 cannot be verified. Per the germline V gene, CDR1 is SGHDN and CDR2 is FVKESK. The CDR3 totals 15 residues. This chain's CDR3 is CASSLGTGGAGEQYF.

The V call is TRBV10-3, the J call TRBJ1-2; TCRdb indicates TRBD1, and absent DNA this call remains unverified. The germline V gene encodes CDR1 ENHRY and CDR2 SYGVKD. This CDR3 comprises 14 residues. The CDR3 spells CAIRWDRKNYGYTF.

The chain employs TRBV29-1 and TRBJ1-1. The CDR3 contains 13 residues. Germline V gene lookup returns CDR1 SQVTM and CDR2 ANQGSEA. The CDR3 sequence is CSVEVAGFTEAFF.

The chain employs TRBV5-1 and TRBJ1-1. Germline loops: CDR1 SGHRS, CDR2 YFSETQ. The CDR3 has 15 amino acids. The CDR3 here is CASSSDSTMNTEAFF.